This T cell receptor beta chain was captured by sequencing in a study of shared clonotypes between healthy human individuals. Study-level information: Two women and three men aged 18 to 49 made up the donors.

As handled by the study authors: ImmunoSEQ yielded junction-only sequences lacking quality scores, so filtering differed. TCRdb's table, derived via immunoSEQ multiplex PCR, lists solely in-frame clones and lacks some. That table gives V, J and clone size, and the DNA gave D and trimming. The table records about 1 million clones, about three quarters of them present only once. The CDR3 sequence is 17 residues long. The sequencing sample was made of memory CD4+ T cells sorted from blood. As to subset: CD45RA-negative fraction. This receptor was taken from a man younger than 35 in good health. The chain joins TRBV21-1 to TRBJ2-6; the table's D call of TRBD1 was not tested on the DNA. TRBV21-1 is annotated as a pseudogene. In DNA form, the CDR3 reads TGTGCCAGCAGCTTAAAGGCCAGGTTCCCTGGGGCCAACGTCCTGACTTTC. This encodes CASSLKARFPGANVLTF.